The 27 T cell receptor beta chains listed next were all sequenced from one sample in a study of blood T cell repertoires in COVID-19. Measured with immunoSEQ multiplex PCR; TCRdb has only the in-frame clones, and not every one. The sample carries approximately 170,000 clones, about 91% recorded once. Source material: PBMCs or T cells enriched from blood (not recorded which). The receptors were gathered from a woman between 18 and 29 years old who had recovered from COVID-19.

This clone was counted only a few times. J is TRBJ1-1 and V is TRBV21-1; whether TRBD1, the table's D call, matches the DNA was not checked. TRBV21-1 is annotated as a pseudogene. CDR3 size: 15 residues. The CDR3 DNA is TGTGCCAGCAGGTTCCGGGACAGTCGGAACACTGAAGCTTTCTTT. Amino acid sequence: CASRFRDSRNTEAFF.

Here the CDR3 DNA reads TGCGCCAGCACCAGGGACAGGGTGAACACTGAAGCTTTCTTT. Translated: CASTRDRVNTEAFF. The chain carries TRBV10-2 and TRBJ1-1, with TRBD1 identical over 9 bases. This CDR3 has 14 residues. Germline V gives CDR1 WSHSY, CDR2 SAAADI. V shed 7 bases and J 0 bases; nucleotides not matched to a gene: 3.

The chain recombines TRBV4-1 with TRBJ1-1, with a weak D call TRBD1 (6 bases). V was trimmed by 4 bases and J by 8 bases, leaving 11 bases between them. This CDR3 spans 12 amino acids. CDR1 and CDR2 from the germline V gene are MGHRA and YSYEKL. The CDR3 sequence: CASSRYGTEAFF. The CDR3 nucleotides read TGCGCCAGCAGCCGTTACGGGACAGAAGCTTTCTTT.

The rearrangement links TRBV2 to TRBJ2-6; D is possibly TRBD2 (5 bases). The CDR3 consists of 15 residues. V lost 7 bases to trimming and J lost 4 bases, with 14 bases between them. Germline CDR1 and CDR2: SNHLY and FYNNEI. CDR3 nucleotide sequence: TGTGCCAGCACCGCAAGAGGGCTCGGGGCCAACGTCCTGACTTTC. Protein sequence: CASTARGLGANVLTF.

The chain recombines TRBV4-1 with TRBJ1-1; 8 bases agree with TRBD1. V shed 3 bases and J 3 bases; nucleotides not matched to a gene: 9. The length of the CDR3 is 16 residues. Per germline, CDR1 MGHRA and CDR2 YSYEKL. Written as DNA, the CDR3 is TGCGCCAGCAGCCAGTGGCAGGGGGCTGAATACACTGAAGCTTTCTTT. Its translation: CASSQWQGAEYTEAFF.

The gene calls are TRBV5-5 and TRBJ1-3; D is unclear. V lost 1 base and J 4 bases, leaving 12 bases between the germline ends. Looked up from germline, CDR1 is SGHKS and CDR2 is YYEKEE (reference sequence). CDR3 size: 15 residues. DNA for the CDR3: TGTGCCAGCAGCTTGTCGGAGGGCTTAGGAAACACCATATATTTT. It is translated as CASSLSEGLGNTIYF.

The gene calls are TRBV9 and TRBJ2-1, with 7 positions matching TRBD2. The germline CDR1 and CDR2 sequences are SGDLS and YYNGEE. The V and J ends lost 3 bases and 4 bases, in that order; junction bases with no gene match: 10. This CDR3 spans 16 amino acids. The CDR3 DNA reads TGTGCCAGCAGCGCCCCGGAGCGGGATCCGTACAATGAGCAGTTCTTC. Residues: CASSAPERDPYNEQFF. Complete variable domain (other parts from reference TRBV9 and TRBJ2-1): DSGVTQTPKHLITATGQRVTLRCSPRSGDLSVYWYQQSLDQGLQFLIQYYNGEERAKGNILERFSAQQFPDLHSELNLSSLELGDSALYFCASSAPERDPYNEQFFGPGTRLTVL.

This clone was picked up a small number of times. This rearrangement joins TRBV7-9 to TRBJ1-2; 7 bases are a match to TRBD1. The CDR3 totals 15 residues. V gave up 5 bases and J gave up 5 bases; unmatched junction bases: 11. The germline V gene encodes CDR1 SEHNR and CDR2 FQNEAQ (reference sequence). CDR3 residues: CASSPTGEGRYGYTF. The CDR3, as DNA: TGTGCCAGCAGCCCCACAGGGGAAGGACGGTATGGCTACACCTTC.

This clone was observed once. This chain uses TRBV7-9 with TRBJ2-3, with 7 bases fitting TRBD1. The germline V gene has CDR1 SEHNR and CDR2 FQNEAQ (reference sequence). Trimming took 5 bases from V and 1 from J; bases not matched to a gene: 3. The CDR3 runs to 14 residues. The CDR3 spells CASSLGQGTDTQYF. Written as DNA, the CDR3 is TGTGCCAGCAGCCTCGGACAGGGCACAGATACGCAGTATTTT.

DNA of the CDR3: TGTGCTAGTGGTCCAGCGACCGGGACAGGGACAAATGAGCAGTTCTTC. Protein product: CASGPATGTGTNEQFF. The V gene is TRBV12-5, the J gene TRBJ2-1, with TRBD1 matching 9 bases. Losses at the gene ends were 5 bases for V and 7 bases for J; bases not matched to a gene: 12. This CDR3 is 16 amino acids long. The germline V gene has CDR1 LGHNT and CDR2 FRNRAP.

This chain uses TRBV4-1 with TRBJ2-3, with TRBD1 as a possible D gene (5 bases). The ends were cut back, 1 base at V and 5 bases at J, with 10 bases in the middle. The CDR3 is 14 residues long. The germline V gene encodes CDR1 MGHRA and CDR2 YSYEKL. The DNA of the CDR3 is TGCGCCAGCAGCCAAGTAGGGCAGGGAGATACGCAGTATTTT. Protein product: CASSQVGQGDTQYF.

This sequence joins TRBV24-1 and TRBJ2-1; TRBD2 matches at 9 bases. The V gene's germline CDR1 is KGHDR and CDR2 SFDVKD. V lost 3 bases, J lost 0 bases, and 2 bases stayed unmatched. The length of the CDR3 is 16 residues. The CDR3 DNA sequence: TGTGCCACCAGTGATAGACTAGCGGCCTCCTACAATGAGCAGTTCTTC. Translation gives CATSDRLAASYNEQFF.

This chain links TRBV12-5 with TRBJ2-1; the match to TRBD1 covers 8 bases. The trim removed 4 bases at V and 2 bases at J, leaving 4 bases unmatched. From germline, CDR1 is LGHNT and CDR2 FRNRAP. The CDR3 loop spans 15 amino acids. CDR3 DNA: TGTGCTAGTGGTTCGGACAGGGACCCCTACAATGAGCAGTTCTTC. This sequence encodes CASGSDRDPYNEQFF.

The chain couples TRBV9 to TRBJ2-3; 12 bases are a match to TRBD2. V lost 3 bases and J lost 0; bases outside the gene matches: 2. In germline, CDR1 is SGDLS, CDR2 YYNGEE. The CDR3 sequence is 16 residues long. The CDR3 DNA sequence: TGTGCCAGCAGCGCCGGACTAGCGGGGAGCACAGATACGCAGTATTTT. Translated, it gives CASSAGLAGSTDTQYF.

The chain uses TRBV9 and TRBJ1-3; 10 bases agree with TRBD1. J lost 7 bases, V lost 0 bases, and 10 bases had no gene match. CDR1 is SGDLS and CDR2 is YYNGEE in the germline V gene. This CDR3 spans 17 amino acids. CDR3 in DNA: TGTGCCAGCAGCGTAGCTCTCCCGGGACAGGGGTGGAACACCATATATTTT. Translating it yields CASSVALPGQGWNTIYF.

The chain employs TRBV7-2 and TRBJ2-3; 11 bases are a match to TRBD2. Per germline, CDR1 SGHTA and CDR2 FQGNSA. After removal of 2 bases from V and 4 bases from J, the junction contained 8 bases not matched to a gene. The CDR3 is made up of 17 amino acids. The CDR3 region is CASSLLVASGRPDTQYF. As DNA, the CDR3 is TGTGCCAGCAGCTTACTGGTGGCTAGCGGGAGGCCAGATACGCAGTATTTT.

This chain links TRBV6-5 with TRBJ1-2; possibly TRBD1 for D (6 bases). Germline V lookup: CDR1 MNHEY, CDR2 SVGAGI. Trimming removed 7 bases at V and 3 bases at J, with 18 bases between. The CDR3 runs to 15 residues. CDR3 residues: CASTQGTNRHYGYTF. DNA of the CDR3: TGTGCCAGCACCCAGGGGACCAATAGACACTATGGCTACACCTTC.

The chain employs TRBV6-5 and TRBJ1-1, with 9 bases fitting TRBD1. This CDR3 region has 12 residues. V was pared by 9 bases and J by 10 bases, with 9 bases of the junction left unmatched. Germline assignment: CDR1 MNHEY and CDR2 SVGAGI. In DNA form, the CDR3 reads TGTGCCAGTGGGGGACAGGGTACGTCAGCTTTCTTT. It yields the protein CASGGQGTSAFF.

The chain uses TRBV6-5 and TRBJ1-1, with D possibly being TRBD1 (5 bases). Per the germline V gene, CDR1 is MNHEY and CDR2 is SVGAGI. The CDR3 is 14 residues long. Trimming stripped 3 bases from V and 4 bases from J, with 12 bases between. The CDR3: CASSYFSGGTEAFF. The CDR3, as DNA: TGTGCCAGCAGTTATTTTTCCGGGGGCACTGAAGCTTTCTTT.

This chain joins TRBV7-9 and TRBJ1-2; possibly TRBD1 for D (6 bases). Trimming pared 1 base from V and 6 bases from J, leaving 12 bases between. This CDR3 spans 14 amino acids. The germline V gene encodes CDR1 SEHNR and CDR2 FQNEAQ (reference sequence). CDR3 in amino acids: CASSLVVQGNGYTF. The CDR3 coding sequence is TGTGCCAGCAGCTTAGTGGTACAGGGTAATGGCTACACCTTC.

The chain uses TRBV10-3 and TRBJ1-2; D remains unclear. Trimming removed 7 bases at V and 6 bases at J, with 12 bases between. CDR1 and CDR2 (germline): ENHRY, SYGVKD. The CDR3 covers 12 residues. CDR3 nucleotides: TGTGCCATCAACGGAGGCCACCATGGCTACACCTTC. Translation gives CAINGGHHGYTF.

The chain joins TRBV28 to TRBJ2-3; 7 bases align to TRBD1. The CDR3 runs 16 residues. J was trimmed by 2 bases and V by 7 bases; bases with no gene match: 12. Germline-derived CDR1 and CDR2 are MDHEN and SYDVKM. This CDR3 reads CASTLDRETYTDTQYF. CDR3 nucleotides: TGTGCCAGCACGCTCGACAGGGAGACTTACACAGATACGCAGTATTTT.

The chain combines TRBV5-4 with TRBJ1-1, with D possibly matching TRBD1 (6 bases). Trimming removed 0 bases from V and 0 bases from J, with 9 bases in between. CDR1 is SGHNT, CDR2 YYREEE, per germline (reference sequence). This CDR3 has 15 residues. This CDR3 reads CASSLEGHMNTEAFF. CDR3 DNA: TGTGCCAGCAGCTTGGAGGGACACATGAACACTGAAGCTTTCTTT.

The chain employs TRBV28 and TRBJ2-1, with TRBD2 identical over 10 bases. The CDR3 consists of 15 residues. J gave up 8 bases and V 4 bases, and 8 bases lay outside the gene matches. Per the germline V gene, CDR1 is MDHEN and CDR2 is SYDVKM. The CDR3 bases are TGTGCCAGCAGTTCCCTAGCGGGAGTCCGTGATGAGCAGTTCTTC. It translates to CASSSLAGVRDEQFF.

The rearrangement joins TRBV5-1 to TRBJ1-5; 8 nucleotides line up with TRBD1. Germline values: CDR1 SGHRS, CDR2 YFSETQ. The trim removed 5 bases at V and 3 bases at J, leaving 7 bases unmatched. CDR3 length equals 15 residues. As DNA, the CDR3 is TGCGCCAGCAGACCCACAGGGGGGGTCAATCAGCCCCAGCATTTT. Protein product: CASRPTGGVNQPQHF.

The rearrangement links TRBV28 to TRBJ2-1; 9 positions match TRBD2. The CDR3 is made up of 13 amino acids. After removal of 5 bases from V and 11 bases from J, the junction contained 7 bases not matched to a gene. CDR1 is MDHEN and CDR2 is SYDVKM in the germline V gene. The DNA of the CDR3 is TGTGCCAGCAGTAGCGGGAGGATAATTCAGCAGTTCTTC. It encodes CASSSGRIIQQFF. Filled out from reference TRBV28 and TRBJ2-1, the complete variable domain reads DVKVTQSSRYLVKRTGEKVFLECVQDMDHENMFWYRQDPGLGLRLIYFSYDVKMKEKGDIPEGYSVSREKKERFSLILESASTNQTSMYLCASSSGRIIQQFFGPGTRLTVL.

This clone has a single count. The rearrangement uses TRBV28 and TRBJ1-1; D gene unclear. Germline V lookup: CDR1 MDHEN, CDR2 SYDVKM. This CDR3 comprises 14 residues. Trimming stripped 8 bases from V and 4 bases from J, with 17 bases between. CDR3 protein: CASGSREESTEAFF. DNA of the CDR3: TGTGCCAGCGGCTCACGGGAGGAAAGCACTGAAGCTTTCTTT.